This entry lists 18 T cell receptor beta chains sequenced from one sample in a study of blood T cell repertoires in COVID-19. Data came from immunoSEQ multiplex PCR; TCRdb stores just in-frame clones and leaves some out. The table shows approximately 280,000 clones, with over 75% occurring only once. Sequencing was performed on peripheral blood. The receptor source for this set is a woman in her 30s with COVID-19, enrolled during active disease.

This chain uses TRBV19 with TRBJ2-2; 11 bases are a match to TRBD2. CDR3 length: 15 amino acids. Germline V gene data show CDR1 as LNHDA and CDR2 as SQIVND (reference sequence). With V trimmed by 5 bases and J by 5 bases, 4 bases remained unmatched. The CDR3 here is CASSWTSGWTGELFF. CDR3 nucleotide sequence: TGTGCCAGTAGTTGGACTAGCGGGTGGACCGGGGAGCTGTTTTTT.

This clone was observed a single time. The chain has TRBV29-1 and TRBJ1-5; D is undetermined. V was cut by 5 bases and J by 3 bases, with 8 bases left in between. The CDR3 extends over 12 amino acids. The germline gives CDR1 SQVTM, CDR2 ANQGSEA. The CDR3 region has the DNA TGCAGCGTTCGACATCTCAATCAGCCCCAGCATTTT. As protein: CSVRHLNQPQHF.

This clone came up a few times. The chain joins TRBV7-6 to TRBJ1-5, with D uncertain. V lost 1 base, J lost 3 bases, and 10 bases lay in between. In germline, CDR1 is SGHVS, CDR2 FNYEAQ. The CDR3 is 15 residues long. Here the CDR3 DNA reads TGTGCCAGCAGCTTAGAAACGGGAAACAATCAGCCCCAGCATTTT. Residues: CASSLETGNNQPQHF.

Regarding this clone: This sample includes further DNA sequences coding for the same CDR3. The chain carries TRBV2 and TRBJ2-2, with D maybe TRBD2 (6 bases). Trimming left V 0 bases short and J 4 bases short, with 9 bases between. CDR3 size: 15 residues. From germline, CDR1 is SNHLY and CDR2 FYNNEI. The CDR3 DNA sequence: TGTGCCAGCAGTGAAGCTAGCGGTATCACCGGGGAGCTGTTTTTT. Amino acid sequence: CASSEASGITGELFF.

V usage is TRBV10-2 and J usage is TRBJ2-2, with D possibly TRBD1 on 5 matching bases. This CDR3 has 12 amino acids. The germline CDR1 and CDR2 sequences are WSHSY and SAAADI. Between the trimmed V and J ends, which lost 9 bases and 4 bases, there was a span of 9 bases. In DNA, the CDR3 is TGCGCCAGTAGGACATTCACCGGGGAGCTGTTTTTT. It codes for CASRTFTGELFF.

J is TRBJ1-2 and V is TRBV28; TRBD1 might be the D (5 bases). Trimming stripped 8 bases from V and 3 bases from J, with 13 bases between. The CDR3 contains 13 residues. Germline CDR1 reads MDHEN; CDR2 reads SYDVKM. This chain's CDR3 is CASGEQGYYGYTF. In DNA, the CDR3 is TGTGCCAGCGGAGAGCAGGGATACTATGGCTACACCTTC.

This clone was counted only a few times. This CDR3 fails to terminate in the conserved phenylalanine or tryptophan, so it likely reflects a read error. It is unclear where the CDR3 begins or ends on the DNA, so no DNA is shown, and the CDR3 is as TCRdb lists it. The chain couples TRBV5-6 to TRBJ2-7; the table's D call, TRBD2, was not checked against the DNA. Germline CDR1 SGHDT, CDR2 YYEEEE. Inclusive of both ends, the CDR3 amounts to 10 amino acids. The CDR3 is CASSWREEGP.

The table lists this clone with a few counts. The chain couples TRBV3-1 (or the pseudogene TRBV3-2) to TRBJ1-5; possible D gene TRBD1, 5 bases. The CDR3 has 17 residues. Germline CDR1 LGHDT, CDR2 YNNKEL (reference sequence). Trimming pared 2 bases from V and 5 bases from J, leaving 19 bases between. CDR3 amino acids: CASSQSTGLPRDQPQHF. DNA of the CDR3: TGTGCCAGCAGCCAATCCACAGGTCTCCCCAGGGATCAGCCCCAGCATTTT.

This clone was seen only once. The chain couples TRBV6-5 to TRBJ2-7; D is uncertain. Germline CDR1 is MNHEY and CDR2 is SVGAGI. V dropped 0 bases and J dropped 3 bases, with 9 bases sitting between them. CDR3 length: 14 amino acids. CDR3 coding DNA: TGTGCCAGCAGTTACTCGCCGACTGACTACGAGCAGTACTTC. Its protein product is CASSYSPTDYEQYF.

The chain recombines TRBV7-9 with TRBJ1-6; D is possibly TRBD1 (5 bases). The CDR3 runs 14 residues. CDR1 is SEHNR, CDR2 FQNEAQ, per germline (reference sequence). V was pared by 3 bases and J by 7 bases, with 10 bases between. The CDR3 region has the DNA TGTGCCAGCAGCTTGGGGGGTCCCAATTCACCCCTCCACTTT. Amino acids: CASSLGGPNSPLHF.

The rearrangement links TRBV24-1 to TRBJ2-1; 8 positions match TRBD2. This CDR3 is 15 amino acids long. The germline gives CDR1 KGHDR, CDR2 SFDVKD. The J segment lost 5 bases and the V segment lost 5 bases, leaving 7 bases of the junction unmatched. The CDR3 reads CATSVGGAIDNEQFF. DNA of the CDR3: TGTGCCACCAGTGTCGGGGGGGCTATAGACAATGAGCAGTTCTTC.

J is TRBJ1-5 and V is TRBV19; D unclear. CDR1 and CDR2 (germline): LNHDA, SQIVND (reference sequence). The V end was cut by 3 bases, the J end by 6 bases, with 15 bases between. There are 15 residues in the CDR3. The CDR3 region is CASSIREIGGQPQHF. DNA for the CDR3: TGTGCCAGTAGTATCCGGGAGATAGGAGGTCAGCCCCAGCATTTT.

The chain is built from TRBV19 and TRBJ2-7; TRBD2 aligns across 11 bases. Trimming removed 5 bases from V and 7 bases from J; junction bases left unmatched: 7. CDR1 is LNHDA, CDR2 SQIVND, per germline (reference sequence). The CDR3 has 14 amino acids. The DNA of the CDR3 is TGTGCCAGTAGTGTAGCGGGAGGGCCGGGGGAGCAGTACTTC. This gives the protein CASSVAGGPGEQYF.

The chain joins TRBV27 to TRBJ1-5; D is uncertain. Germline CDR1 and CDR2: MNHEY and SMNVEV (reference sequence). V lost 3 bases, J lost 5 bases, and 8 bases lay in between. The CDR3 is 13 amino acids. CDR3 sequence reads: CASSFGGDQPQHF. In nucleotides, the CDR3 is TGTGCCAGCAGTTTCGGCGGTGATCAGCCCCAGCATTTT.

The chain joins TRBV28 to TRBJ1-1, with a tentative D call TRBD1 (6 bases). Looked up from germline, CDR1 is MDHEN and CDR2 is SYDVKM. Trimming left V 1 base short and J 1 base short, with 10 bases between. This CDR3 is 15 amino acids long. For the CDR3, the DNA is TGTGCCAGCAGTTTATTAGCCAGGGGGAACACTGAAGCTTTCTTT. Translation gives CASSLLARGNTEAFF.

The genes are TRBV29-1 and TRBJ2-2, with 7 nucleotides matching TRBD1. This CDR3 contains 13 residues. CDR1 SQVTM and CDR2 ANQGSEA come from the germline V gene. After removal of 7 bases from V and 1 base from J, the junction contained 3 bases not matched to a gene. As DNA, the CDR3 is TGCAGCGCTGACAGGGAGAACACCGGGGAGCTGTTTTTT. As protein: CSADRENTGELFF.

The V call is TRBV9, the J call TRBJ2-5; 7 nucleotides agree with TRBD2. J was trimmed by 2 bases and V by 0 bases; bases with no gene match: 4. The CDR3 has 15 amino acids. Per germline, CDR1 SGDLS and CDR2 YYNGEE. CDR3 nucleotide sequence: TGTGCCAGCAGCGTAGTGGGAGGGATTCAAGAGACCCAGTACTTC. Translation gives CASSVVGGIQETQYF. Full variable domain (missing parts from reference TRBV9 and TRBJ2-5): DSGVTQTPKHLITATGQRVTLRCSPRSGDLSVYWYQQSLDQGLQFLIQYYNGEERAKGNILERFSAQQFPDLHSELNLSSLELGDSALYFCASSVVGGIQETQYFGPGTRLLVL.

This clone has a single count. The chain links TRBV6-5 to TRBJ2-1; a possible D gene is TRBD2 (5 bases). Germline V CDR1 and CDR2: MNHEY, SVGAGI. This CDR3 spans 16 amino acids. V shed 2 bases and J shed 6 bases, with 17 bases lying between them. Here the CDR3 DNA reads TGTGCCAGCAGTTACAGCCTACTAGGTTTTTCCAATGAGCAGTTCTTC. The encoded protein is CASSYSLLGFSNEQFF.